This paragraph covers one TCR beta chain sequence. The data derive from a study of memory CD8 T cells in hepatitis C reinfection. As for the study in general: Two donors cleared primary HCV but became chronic after reinfection.

Germline CDR1 and CDR2: LNHNV and YYDKDF (reference sequence). V lost 9 bases, J lost 2 bases, and 18 bases lay in between. The CDR3 length is 15 residues. The protocol was immunoSEQ multiplex PCR, while the TCRdb copy is restricted to in-frame clones and leaves out a portion. The sample includes fewer than 50,000 clones, roughly 90% of them seen just once. The sample's time point: peak reinfection, 3 to 8 weeks after reinfection detection. Sorted cells were sequenced directly ex vivo without any in vitro expansion. The receptor was isolated from a man aged 18 to 29 with hepatitis C virus infection. Sequenced sample: naive CD8+ T cells sorted from blood. V gene TRBV15 combines with J gene TRBJ2-3; D might be TRBD2 (5 bases). The chain's CDR3 is CATGLRSTSTDTQYF. DNA for the CDR3: TGTGCCACAGGACTCCGGTCGACTTCCACAGATACGCAGTATTTT.